The present TCR beta chain was sequenced within a study of T cells in Graves' hyperthyroidism and ophthalmopathy. The study's findings and limits: Researchers found most expanded thyroid clonotypes above 0.001 in blood as well.

This clonotype has just a few counts. The antigen is unknown. Hyperthyroidism patients were newly diagnosed, had disease duration under 2 months, and were aged 18 to 65 years. Diagnosing involved the use of clinical symptoms, serum thyroxine and TRAb, thyroid ultrasound and orbital computed tomography. The V gene lost 6 bases and the J gene lost 5 bases, with 9 bases spanning the gap. CDR3 size: 11 residues. The V gene's germline CDR1 is DFQATT and CDR2 SNEGSKA (reference sequence). Amplification of TCR beta CDR3 regions was performed using RNA transcripts as template. HTBI primers drove first-round RT-PCR of the TCR CDR3. TCRdb ran MiXCR on the multiplex PCR reads and lists one entry per CDR3 protein. The sample shows some 420,000 distinct CDR3 sequences, roughly 15% of them seen only once.

This clonotype was sampled from a woman younger than 30 with Graves' hyperthyroidism. Sequencing was carried out using blood. The chain employs TRBV20-1 and TRBJ2-3; D remains ambiguous. CDR3 sequence reads: CSAYKQDTQYF. CDR3 DNA: TGCAGTGCATATAAGCAAGATACGCAGTATTTT.